This T cell receptor beta chain was recorded in a study of T cells expressing NK-cell markers. Study results and limitations: Top CD8+ clonotypes included the dominant CD3+CD56+NKG2C+ clonotypes in 5 or 6 donors.

Using the 5' RACE reads, TCRdb records one entry per CDR3 protein without DNA. The sample features 350,000 to 450,000 distinct CDR3 sequences, with over 4% in its top ten. As to this clonotype: Its antigen is not known.

The CDR3 is 15 amino acids. The germline V gene encodes CDR1 SGHAT and CDR2 FQDESV (reference sequence). The chain couples TRBV11-1 to TRBJ2-7; TCRdb calls TRBD2, which cannot be checked without DNA. Sequencing used blood T cells: a sorted CD56 or NKG2C T cell subset, CD4+ or CD8+ T cells, or bulk PBMC T cells (not recorded which). The origin of this receptor is a man aged 18 to 70 in good health. CDR3 in amino acids: CASSLQAARDYEQYF.